These 9 T cell receptor beta chains were sequenced from one sample in a study of blood T cells in healthy people across ages. A J-beta primer mix and a sample-barcoded 5' primer were used in a second PCR of roughly 7 to 12 cycles. TCRdb re-derived calls from the 5' RACE reads in MiXCR, one entry per CDR3 protein. The sample includes approximately 790,000 distinct CDR3 sequences, 55% to 65% seen only once; the top ten take 25% to 35%. Sequencing input: blood. All receptors come from a man aged 25 to 45 in good health.

The chain links TRBV20-1 to TRBJ1-5; D not resolved. Germline values: CDR1 DFQATT, CDR2 SNEGSKA (reference sequence). This CDR3 is 13 amino acids long. Deletions cut 3 bases from V and 2 bases from J, with 8 bases between. In DNA form, the CDR3 reads TGCAGTGCTAGGACGCCAGGCAATCAGCCCCAGCATTTT. Amino acid sequence: CSARTPGNQPQHF.

The chain combines TRBV20-1 with TRBJ2-7; TRBD2 aligns across 13 bases. Germline lookup yields CDR1 DFQATT and CDR2 SNEGSKA (reference sequence). The trim removed 6 bases at V and 1 base at J, leaving 9 bases unmatched. The CDR3 contains 16 residues. The CDR3 DNA sequence: TGCAGTGCGAATGGACTAGCGGGGGCTCCGTCCTACGAGCAGTACTTC. This gives the protein CSANGLAGAPSYEQYF.

This clonotype was detected only a few times. The chain recombines TRBV5-1 with TRBJ1-2; a weak D match, TRBD1 (6 bases). Per the germline V gene, CDR1 is SGHRS and CDR2 is YFSETQ. The CDR3 is 15 residues long. With 10 bases removed from V and 4 bases from J, the gap between germline ends came to 23 bases. This CDR3 is CASSPPSDSGYGYTF. The CDR3 DNA follows: TGCGCCTCCTCGCCCCCCTCGGACAGCGGCTATGGCTACACCTTC.

This clonotype has only a few counts. V is TRBV6-5 and J is TRBJ2-5, with TRBD1 identical over 9 bases. V shed 7 bases, J shed 0 bases, and the junction held 9 bases outside the gene matches. CDR3 length: 16 amino acids. The germline V gene encodes CDR1 MNHEY and CDR2 SVGAGI. This chain's CDR3 is CASTRGQGWNQETQYF. In nucleotides, the CDR3 is TGTGCCAGCACCCGAGGACAGGGGTGGAACCAAGAGACCCAGTACTTC.

The chain carries TRBV12-3 or TRBV12-4 and TRBJ2-3, with D perhaps TRBD1 (6 bases). Between the trimmed V and J ends, which lost 4 bases and 3 bases, there was a span of 14 bases. There are 15 residues in the CDR3. The CDR3 coding sequence is TGTGCCAGCAGTTACCCCGGACAGTTGACAGATACGCAGTATTTT. Encoded protein: CASSYPGQLTDTQYF.

Only a few counts were recorded for this clonotype. The V call is TRBV6-2 or TRBV6-3, the J call TRBJ2-7; 11 nucleotides match TRBD1. Per the germline V gene, CDR1 is MNHEY and CDR2 is SVGEGT. This CDR3 comprises 16 residues. The V segment lost 4 bases and the J segment 0 bases; nucleotides outside the gene matches: 5. The CDR3 loop is CASSSPGQGASYEQYF. The CDR3 DNA is TGTGCCAGCAGTTCCCCTGGACAGGGGGCCTCCTACGAGCAGTACTTC.

The gene calls are TRBV4-3 and TRBJ2-4; 7 bases agree with TRBD2. The DNA matches TRBJ2-7 better at its end, which makes the J call doubtful. CDR1 LGHNA and CDR2 YSLEER come from the germline V gene. This CDR3 contains 16 residues. CDR3 sequence reads: CASSQVAGTNLYEQYF. The DNA of the CDR3 is TGCGCCAGCAGCCAAGTGGCGGGGACTAACTTGTACGAGCAGTACTTC.

This clonotype was counted between two and nine times. The rearrangement links TRBV10-3 to TRBJ2-7, with 11 nucleotides matching TRBD1. In germline, CDR1 is ENHRY, CDR2 SYGVKD. V lost 8 bases and J lost 3; bases outside the gene matches: 9. This CDR3 has 15 amino acids. The CDR3 region is CAIRDRDRGIYEQYF. CDR3 DNA: TGTGCCATCCGCGACCGGGACAGGGGGATCTACGAGCAGTACTTC.

This sequence joins TRBV6-6 and TRBJ1-2; 8 nucleotides line up with TRBD1. There are 14 residues in the CDR3. The V segment lost 6 bases and the J segment 7 bases; nucleotides outside the gene matches: 10. The V gene's germline CDR1 is MNHNY and CDR2 SVGAGI (reference sequence). CDR3 region: CASSLQGEGGGYTF. The CDR3 DNA reads TGTGCCAGCAGCCTACAGGGGGAAGGTGGTGGCTACACCTTC.